This is a list of T cell receptor beta chains from one sample in a study of identical twins. TCRdb processed the 5' RACE reads anew with MiXCR; each CDR3 protein has one entry. The table has 300,000 to 400,000 distinct CDR3 sequences, about 12% seen once. In addition, the sample was reused for a study of yellow fever vaccine responses in identical twins.

The sequenced material came from CD8+ T cells sorted from blood. These receptors were collected from a young woman in good health. The CDR3 runs from the conserved cysteine through the conserved F or W. A D gene is named only where the DNA matches it firmly. Not every row has a clone size; where given, it reads once, few, many or a size class.

clone size | J gene | V gene | D gene | CDR3 protein | CDR3 DNA
. | TRBJ2-1 | TRBV20-1 | TRBD2 | CSASLGTTLSYEQFF | TGCAGTGCTAGTCTTGGGACTACGCTCTCCTATGAGCAGTTCTTC
few | TRBJ2-1 | TRBV5-1 | . | CASSWTGRVVVDEQFF | TGCGCCAGCAGCTGGACGGGACGGGTCGTTGTGGATGAGCAGTTCTTC
. | TRBJ1-3 | TRBV7-9 | . | CASSAQGRSGNTIYF | TGTGCCAGCAGCGCACAGGGACGCTCTGGAAACACCATATATTTT
few | TRBJ2-3 | TRBV20-1 | TRBD2 | CSARDPRPSGRAADTQYF | TGCAGTGCTAGAGATCCCCGTCCTAGCGGGAGGGCTGCAGATACGCAGTATTTT
many | TRBJ1-6 | TRBV5-6 | TRBD1 | CASSSGQSLHF | TGTGCCAGCAGCTCGGGACAGTCCCTCCACTTT
few | TRBJ2-3 | TRBV7-2 | TRBD2 | CASSPGLAADTQYF | TGTGCCAGCAGCCCGGGACTAGCAGCAGATACGCAGTATTTT
few | TRBJ2-3 | TRBV15 | TRBD2 | CATSREIAGGLGDTQYF | TGTGCCACCAGCAGAGAGATAGCGGGAGGGTTAGGAGATACGCAGTATTTT
. | TRBJ1-6 | TRBV27 | . | CASSSGTPTSPLHF | TGTGCCAGCAGTTCCGGGACGCCGACTTCACCCCTCCACTTT
. | TRBJ2-4 | TRBV10-3 | . | CAISERSGKNIQYF | TGTGCCATCAGTGAACGGAGCGGCAAAAACATTCAGTACTTC
many | TRBJ2-5 | TRBV20-1 | TRBD1 | CSAIDRESQETQYF | TGCAGTGCCATTGACAGGGAATCCCAAGAGACCCAGTACTTC
few | TRBJ1-1 | TRBV12-3/TRBV12-4 | . | CASSPDTPGRDTEAFF | TGTGCCAGCAGCCCCGACACCCCAGGCAGGGACACTGAAGCTTTCTTT
few | TRBJ2-2 | TRBV29-1 | TRBD2 | CSVPQLAGGAGELFF | TGCAGCGTTCCCCAGCTAGCGGGGGGGGCCGGGGAGCTGTTTTTT
many | TRBJ2-1 | TRBV29-1 | . | CSVLRSNEQFF | TGCAGCGTGCTGCGGTCAAATGAGCAGTTCTTC
. | TRBJ2-5 | TRBV14 | . | CASSQVGTGIQETQYF | TGTGCCAGCAGCCAAGTGGGCACTGGGATCCAAGAGACCCAGTACTTC
. | TRBJ2-5 | TRBV27 | . | CASGGEETQYF | TGTGCCAGTGGAGGGGAAGAGACCCAGTACTTC
many | TRBJ1-2 | TRBV7-6 | . | CASSAGTHGYTF | TGTGCCAGCAGCGCCGGGACCCATGGCTACACCTTC
few | TRBJ2-1 | TRBV7-8 | . | CASSFEINEQFF | TGTGCCAGCAGCTTCGAGATCAATGAGCAGTTCTTC
few | TRBJ2-1 | TRBV6-2/TRBV6-3 | . | CASSYGQAPVDEQFF | TGTGCCAGCAGTTACGGTCAGGCCCCTGTGGATGAGCAGTTCTTC
few | TRBJ2-3 | TRBV12-3/TRBV12-4 | . | CASTQIISEASDTQYF | TGTGCCAGCACACAAATCATTTCTGAGGCATCAGATACGCAGTATTTT
many | TRBJ1-2 | TRBV19 | . | CASEDRLNGYTF | TGTGCCAGTGAAGACCGCCTAAATGGCTACACCTTC
many | TRBJ1-2 | TRBV7-9 | TRBD1 | CASSTGQGGNRDGYTF | TGTGCCAGCAGCACCGGACAGGGGGGCAATAGGGATGGCTACACCTTC
. | TRBJ1-4 | TRBV5-4 | . | CASSLDLSEEKLFF | TGTGCCAGCAGCTTAGACCTTAGCGAGGAAAAACTGTTTTTT
. | TRBJ2-7 | TRBV4-1 | TRBD1 | CASSQDERETGFGEQYF | TGCGCCAGCAGCCAAGATGAGAGGGAGACAGGGTTTGGCGAGCAGTACTTC
many | TRBJ2-1 | TRBV6-1 | . | CASSLGPTSYNEQFF | TGTGCCAGCAGCCTCGGGCCCACCTCCTACAATGAGCAGTTCTTC
many | TRBJ2-2 | TRBV6-5 | . | CASSYSTGPTGELFF | TGTGCCAGCAGTTACTCGACAGGACCCACCGGGGAGCTGTTTTTT
few | TRBJ1-2 | TRBV5-1 | TRBD1 | CASSLGPRAGGSPNYGYTF | TGCGCCAGCAGCTTGGGCCCCCGGGCAGGGGGCTCGCCTAACTATGGCTACACCTTC
many | TRBJ2-7 | TRBV28 | TRBD1 | CASGDNRGSSEQYF | TGTGCCAGCGGGGATAACAGGGGTAGTAGCGAGCAGTACTTC
many | TRBJ2-2 | TRBV5-1 | TRBD1 | CASSVRQGTNTGELFF | TGCGCCAGCAGCGTAAGACAGGGGACGAACACCGGGGAGCTGTTTTTT
. | TRBJ2-5 | TRBV9 | . | CASSVTFQGKETQYF | TGTGCCAGCAGCGTAACGTTTCAGGGGAAAGAGACCCAGTACTTC
few | TRBJ2-5 | TRBV7-9 | TRBD2 | CASSLAKAGGSETQYF | TGTGCCAGCAGCTTAGCGAAAGCGGGGGGATCGGAGACCCAGTACTTC
few | TRBJ2-1 | TRBV5-6 | TRBD1 | CASSFHGTGYNEQFF | TGTGCCAGCAGCTTCCACGGGACAGGTTACAATGAGCAGTTCTTC
. | TRBJ2-1 | TRBV6-5 | . | CASSSYPRGSSYNEQFF | TGTGCCAGCAGTTCGTACCCGAGGGGGAGCTCCTACAATGAGCAGTTCTTC
few | TRBJ2-2 | TRBV12-3/TRBV12-4 | . | CASIGPRGRGAGELFF | TGTGCCAGCATAGGGCCCCGGGGCCGTGGTGCCGGGGAGCTGTTTTTT
few | TRBJ2-1 | TRBV7-9 | . | CASSPLTGVNEQFF | TGTGCCAGCAGCCCTTTGACGGGGGTTAATGAGCAGTTCTTC
few | TRBJ2-4 | TRBV12-3/TRBV12-4 | TRBD1 | CASSPPRQGARENIQYF | TGTGCCAGCAGTCCCCCCAGACAGGGGGCGCGTGAAAACATTCAGTACTTC
. | TRBJ2-1 | TRBV7-9 | TRBD2 | CASSSQSGTTNEQFF | TGTGCCAGCAGCTCACAATCCGGGACTACCAATGAGCAGTTCTTC
. | TRBJ2-5 | TRBV12-3/TRBV12-4 | TRBD2 | CASNTGTSGRETQYF | TGTGCCAGCAACACCGGGACTAGCGGGAGAGAGACCCAGTACTTC
few | TRBJ1-5 | TRBV5-1 | . | CASRSDSRGNQPQHF | TGCGCCAGCAGGTCCGACAGTAGGGGCAATCAGCCCCAGCATTTT
many | TRBJ2-7 | TRBV29-1 | TRBD2 | CSVISGISYEQYF | TGCAGCGTTATCAGCGGGATCTCCTACGAGCAGTACTTC
few | TRBJ2-5 | TRBV24-1 | . | CATSDRDTQETQYF | TGTGCCACCAGTGATCGGGACACCCAAGAGACCCAGTACTTC
few | TRBJ2-6 | TRBV7-9 | . | CASSPALGANVLTF | TGTGCCAGCAGCCCCGCCTTGGGGGCCAACGTCCTGACTTTC
. | TRBJ2-1 | TRBV7-9 | TRBD1 | CASSVQWTGLGDKQFF | TGTGCCAGCAGCGTCCAGTGGACAGGGTTAGGAGATAAGCAGTTCTTC
many | TRBJ2-2 | TRBV12-3/TRBV12-4 | . | CASLGMDGNTGELFF | TGTGCCAGCTTGGGAATGGACGGCAACACCGGGGAGCTGTTTTTT
many | TRBJ2-5 | TRBV7-7 | . | CASSFGLDYGETQYF | TGTGCCAGCAGCTTCGGTTTAGACTATGGGGAGACCCAGTACTTC
few | TRBJ2-3 | TRBV7-8 | TRBD2 | CASSLDGSGVTDTQYF | TGTGCCAGCAGCTTAGATGGTAGCGGGGTAACAGATACGCAGTATTTT
. | TRBJ2-1 | TRBV7-2 | . | CASSLAGPTRNEQFF | TGTGCCAGCAGCTTGGCGGGCCCCACCCGCAATGAGCAGTTCTTC
. | TRBJ1-4 | TRBV2 | TRBD1 | CASRDRAEKLFF | TGTGCCAGCAGGGACAGGGCAGAAAAACTGTTTTTT
. | TRBJ2-3 | TRBV11-2 | . | CASSLGRGSTDTQYF | TGTGCCAGCAGCTTAGGACGGGGAAGCACAGATACGCAGTATTTT
many | TRBJ2-5 | TRBV2 | . | CASSLDWETQYF | TGTGCCAGCTCCCTCGACTGGGAGACCCAGTACTTC
few | TRBJ2-2 | TRBV11-2 | . | CASSVGGIRVGGELFF | TGTGCCAGCAGCGTAGGCGGGATAAGGGTTGGCGGGGAGCTGTTTTTT
. | TRBJ2-4 | TRBV28 | . | CASSSPEGNIQYF | TGTGCCAGCAGTTCCCCGGAGGGGAACATTCAGTACTTC
many | TRBJ2-1 | TRBV28 | . | CASSLPTTGSSYNEQFF | TGTGCCAGCAGTTTACCTACGACTGGCAGCTCCTACAATGAGCAGTTCTTC
. | TRBJ2-3 | TRBV6-4 | TRBD2 | CASSDEGTSGTDTQYF | TGTGCCAGCAGTGACGAAGGGACTAGCGGGACAGATACGCAGTATTTT
. | TRBJ2-5 | TRBV29-1 | . | CSGVWANQETQYF | TGCAGCGGGGTCTGGGCCAACCAAGAGACCCAGTACTTC
few | TRBJ2-3 | TRBV9 | . | CASSVVIADTQYF | TGTGCCAGCAGCGTAGTGATAGCGGATACGCAGTATTTT
few | TRBJ2-7 | TRBV20-1 | . | CSARGLRDYEQYF | TGCAGTGCTAGAGGACTCCGGGACTACGAGCAGTACTTC
few | TRBJ2-5 | TRBV7-3 | TRBD2 | CASSVTSGSMETQYF | TGTGCCAGCAGCGTAACTAGCGGGAGCATGGAGACCCAGTACTTC
. | TRBJ1-1 | TRBV7-8 | TRBD1 | CASSSQTGRWAEAFF | TGTGCCAGCAGCTCACAGACAGGGAGGTGGGCTGAAGCTTTCTTT
many | TRBJ2-5 | TRBV5-1 | TRBD2 | CASSAGLAGKETQYF | TGCGCCAGCAGCGCGGGACTAGCGGGGAAAGAGACCCAGTACTTC